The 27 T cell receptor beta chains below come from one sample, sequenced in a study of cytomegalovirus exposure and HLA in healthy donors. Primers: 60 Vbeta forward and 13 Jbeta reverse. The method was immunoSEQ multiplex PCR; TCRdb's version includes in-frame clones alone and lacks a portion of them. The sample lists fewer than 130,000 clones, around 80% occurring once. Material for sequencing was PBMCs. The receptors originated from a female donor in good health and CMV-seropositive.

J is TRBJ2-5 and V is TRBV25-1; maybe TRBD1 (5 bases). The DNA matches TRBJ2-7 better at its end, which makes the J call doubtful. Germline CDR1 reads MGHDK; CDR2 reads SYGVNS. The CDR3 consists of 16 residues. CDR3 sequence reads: CASSEYKTVSSYEQYF. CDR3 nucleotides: TGTGCCAGCAGTGAATATAAGACAGTGAGCTCCTACGAGCAGTACTTC.

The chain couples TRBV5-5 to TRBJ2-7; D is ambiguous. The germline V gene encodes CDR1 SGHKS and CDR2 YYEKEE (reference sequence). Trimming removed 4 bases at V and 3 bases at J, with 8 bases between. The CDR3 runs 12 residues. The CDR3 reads CASSPQVYEQYF. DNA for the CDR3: TGTGCCAGCAGCCCCCAGGTCTACGAGCAGTACTTC.

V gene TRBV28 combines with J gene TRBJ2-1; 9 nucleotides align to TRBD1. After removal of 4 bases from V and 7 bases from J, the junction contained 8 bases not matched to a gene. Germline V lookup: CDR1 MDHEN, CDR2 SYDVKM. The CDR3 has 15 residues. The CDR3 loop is CASSSPGQGRNEQFF. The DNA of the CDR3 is TGTGCCAGCAGTTCGCCGGGACAGGGTCGGAATGAGCAGTTCTTC.

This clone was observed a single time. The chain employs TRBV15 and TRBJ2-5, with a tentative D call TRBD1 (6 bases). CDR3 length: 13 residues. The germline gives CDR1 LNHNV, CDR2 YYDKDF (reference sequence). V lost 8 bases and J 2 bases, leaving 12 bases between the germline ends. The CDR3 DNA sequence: TGTGCCACCGCTGGACAGCTTCAAGAGACCCAGTACTTC. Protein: CATAGQLQETQYF. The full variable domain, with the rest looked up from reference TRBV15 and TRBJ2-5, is DAMVIQNPRYQVTQFGKPVTLSCSQTLNHNVMYWYQQKSSQAPKLLFHYYDKDFNNEADTPDNFQSRRPNTSFCFLDIRSPGLGDTAMYLCATAGQLQETQYFGPGTRLLVL.

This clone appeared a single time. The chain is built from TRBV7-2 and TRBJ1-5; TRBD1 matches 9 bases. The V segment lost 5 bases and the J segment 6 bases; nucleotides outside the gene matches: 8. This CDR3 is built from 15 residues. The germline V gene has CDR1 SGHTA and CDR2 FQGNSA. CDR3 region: CASSLPGTGIQPQHF. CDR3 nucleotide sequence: TGTGCCAGCAGCCTACCCGGGACAGGGATTCAGCCCCAGCATTTT. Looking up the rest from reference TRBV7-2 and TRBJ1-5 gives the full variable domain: GAGVSQSPSNKVTEKGKDVELRCDPISGHTALYWYRQSLGQGLEFLIYFQGNSAPDKSGLPSDRFSAERTGGSVSTLTIQRTQQEDSAVYLCASSLPGTGIQPQHFGDGTRLSIL.

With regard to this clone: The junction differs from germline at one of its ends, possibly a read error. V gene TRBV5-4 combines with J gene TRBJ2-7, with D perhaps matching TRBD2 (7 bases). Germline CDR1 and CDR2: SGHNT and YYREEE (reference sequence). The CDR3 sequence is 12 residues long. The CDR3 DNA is TGTGCCAGCAGCTTGAGGGGGGGACTTCTTACCTTC. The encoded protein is CASSLRGGLLTF.

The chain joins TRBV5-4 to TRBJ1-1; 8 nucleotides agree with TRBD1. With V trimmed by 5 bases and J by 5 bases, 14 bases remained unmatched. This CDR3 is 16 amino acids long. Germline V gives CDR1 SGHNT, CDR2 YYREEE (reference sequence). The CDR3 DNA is TGTGCCAGCAGTAAAGGACAGGGAATTGGGTCGACTGAAGCTTTCTTT. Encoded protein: CASSKGQGIGSTEAFF.

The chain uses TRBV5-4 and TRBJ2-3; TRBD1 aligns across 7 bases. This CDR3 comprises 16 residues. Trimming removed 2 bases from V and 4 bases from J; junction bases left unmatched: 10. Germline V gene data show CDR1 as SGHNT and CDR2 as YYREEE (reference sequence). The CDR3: CASSFGDRDGADTQYF. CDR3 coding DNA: TGTGCCAGCAGCTTTGGAGACAGGGACGGCGCAGATACGCAGTATTTT.

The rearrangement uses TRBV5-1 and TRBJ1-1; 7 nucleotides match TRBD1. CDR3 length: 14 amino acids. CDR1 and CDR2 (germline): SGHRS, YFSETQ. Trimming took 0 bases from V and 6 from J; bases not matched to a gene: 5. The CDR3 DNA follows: TGCGCCAGCAGCTTGGGACAGGGTCACGCTGAAGCTTTCTTT. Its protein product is CASSLGQGHAEAFF.

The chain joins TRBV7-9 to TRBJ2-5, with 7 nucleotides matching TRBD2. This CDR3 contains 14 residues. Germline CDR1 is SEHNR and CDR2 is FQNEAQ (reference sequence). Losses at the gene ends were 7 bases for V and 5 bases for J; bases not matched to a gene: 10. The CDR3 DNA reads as TGTGCCAGCACCCCGGGGGAGGGGCTGGAGACCCAGTACTTC. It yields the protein CASTPGEGLETQYF. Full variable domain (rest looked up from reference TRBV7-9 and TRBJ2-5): DTGVSQNPRHKITKRGQNVTFRCDPISEHNRLYWYRQTLGQGPEFLTYFQNEAQLEKSRLLSDRFSAERPKGSFSTLEIQRTEQGDSAMYLCASTPGEGLETQYFGPGTRLLVL.

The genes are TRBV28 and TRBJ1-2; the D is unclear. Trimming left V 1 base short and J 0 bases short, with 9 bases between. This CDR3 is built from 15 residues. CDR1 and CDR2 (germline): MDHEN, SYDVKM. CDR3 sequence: CASSLSPEANYGYTF. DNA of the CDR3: TGTGCCAGCAGTTTATCGCCTGAGGCTAACTATGGCTACACCTTC.

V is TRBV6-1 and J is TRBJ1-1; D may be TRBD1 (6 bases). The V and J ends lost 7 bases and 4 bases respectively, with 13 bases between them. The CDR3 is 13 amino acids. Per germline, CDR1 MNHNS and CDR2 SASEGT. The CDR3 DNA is TGTGCCAGCATTAGAGGACAGCTCACTGAAGCTTTCTTT. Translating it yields CASIRGQLTEAFF.

The CDR3 sequence: CATSGTGGGNEQFF. CDR3 bases: TGTGCCACCTCCGGGACAGGGGGAGGCAATGAGCAGTTCTTC. The chain combines TRBV19 with TRBJ2-1; TRBD1 agrees at 11 bases. The CDR3 is made up of 14 amino acids. Germline-derived CDR1 and CDR2 are LNHDA and SQIVND (reference sequence). V lost 10 bases and J lost 6; bases outside the gene matches: 8.

The CDR3 is CASSVTGTGSPGELFF. Written as DNA, the CDR3 is TGTGCCAGCAGCGTTACCGGGACTGGATCACCCGGGGAGCTGTTTTTT. The rearrangement uses TRBV9 and TRBJ2-2, with a possible D match to TRBD2 (6 bases). The germline V gene has CDR1 SGDLS and CDR2 YYNGEE. V was clipped by 2 bases and J by 6 bases, with 17 bases between them. The CDR3 contains 16 residues.

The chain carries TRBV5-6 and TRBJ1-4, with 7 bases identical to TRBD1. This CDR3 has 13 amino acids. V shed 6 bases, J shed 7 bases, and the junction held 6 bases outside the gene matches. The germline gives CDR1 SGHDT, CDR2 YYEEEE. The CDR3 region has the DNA TGTGCCAGCACCCTGGGACAGTCTGAAAAACTGTTTTTT. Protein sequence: CASTLGQSEKLFF.

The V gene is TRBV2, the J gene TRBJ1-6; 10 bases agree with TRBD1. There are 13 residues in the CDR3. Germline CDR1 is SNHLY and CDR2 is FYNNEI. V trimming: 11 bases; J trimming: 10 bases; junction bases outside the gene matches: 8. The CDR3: CAARDRGDSPLHF. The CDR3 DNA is TGTGCCGCCCGGGACAGGGGCGACTCACCCCTCCACTTT.

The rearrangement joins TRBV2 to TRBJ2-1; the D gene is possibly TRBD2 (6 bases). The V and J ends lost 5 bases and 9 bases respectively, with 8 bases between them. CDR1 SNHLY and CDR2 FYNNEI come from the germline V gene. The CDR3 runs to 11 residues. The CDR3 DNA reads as TGTGCCAGCAGTTCGGAGGGTGAGCAGTTCTTC. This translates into CASSSEGEQFF.

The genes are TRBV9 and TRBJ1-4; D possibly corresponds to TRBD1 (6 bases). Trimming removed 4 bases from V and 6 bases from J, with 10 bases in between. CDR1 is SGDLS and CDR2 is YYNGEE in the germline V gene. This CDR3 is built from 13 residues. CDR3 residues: CASSRGGYEKLFF. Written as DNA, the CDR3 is TGTGCCAGCAGCAGGGGGGGATATGAAAAACTGTTTTTT.

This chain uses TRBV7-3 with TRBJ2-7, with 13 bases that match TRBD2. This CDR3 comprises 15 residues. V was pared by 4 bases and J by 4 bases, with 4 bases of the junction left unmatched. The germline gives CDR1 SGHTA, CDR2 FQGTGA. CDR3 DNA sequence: TGTGCCAGCAGCTATGGACTAGCGGGGGTTTACGAGCAGTACTTC. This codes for CASSYGLAGVYEQYF.

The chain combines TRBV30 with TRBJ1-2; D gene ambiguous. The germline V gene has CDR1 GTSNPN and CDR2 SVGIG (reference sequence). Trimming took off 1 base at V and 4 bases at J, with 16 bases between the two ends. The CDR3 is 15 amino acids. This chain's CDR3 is CAWSGRWAFSYGYTF. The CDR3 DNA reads TGTGCCTGGAGTGGGCGATGGGCCTTCAGCTATGGCTACACCTTC.

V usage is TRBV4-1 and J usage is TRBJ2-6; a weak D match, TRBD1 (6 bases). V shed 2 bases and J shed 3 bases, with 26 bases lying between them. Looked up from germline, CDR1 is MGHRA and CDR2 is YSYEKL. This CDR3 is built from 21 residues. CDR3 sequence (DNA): TGCGCCAGCAGCCAACAACTAATCAGGGGCTACACTCTGGATGGGGCCAACGTCCTGACTTTC. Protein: CASSQQLIRGYTLDGANVLTF.

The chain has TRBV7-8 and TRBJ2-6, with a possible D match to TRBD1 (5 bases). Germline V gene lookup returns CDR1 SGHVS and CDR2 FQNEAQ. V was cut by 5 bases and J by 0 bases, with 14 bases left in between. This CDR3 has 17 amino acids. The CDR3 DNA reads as TGTGCCAGCAGCCTCCGGACACCCGGCTCTGGGGCCAACGTCCTGACTTTC. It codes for CASSLRTPGSGANVLTF. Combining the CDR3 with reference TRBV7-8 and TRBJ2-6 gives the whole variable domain GAGVSQSPRYKVAKRGQDVALRCDPISGHVSLFWYQQALGQGPEFLTYFQNEAQLDKSGLPSDRFFAERPEGSVSTLKIQRTQQEDSAVYLCASSLRTPGSGANVLTFGAGSRLTVL.

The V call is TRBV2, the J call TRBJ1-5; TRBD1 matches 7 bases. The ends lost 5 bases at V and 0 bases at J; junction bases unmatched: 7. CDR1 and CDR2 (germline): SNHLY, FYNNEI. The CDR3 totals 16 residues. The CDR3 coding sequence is TGTGCCAGCAGTTTCCAGGGGGGTGGTAGCAATCAGCCCCAGCATTTT. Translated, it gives CASSFQGGGSNQPQHF.

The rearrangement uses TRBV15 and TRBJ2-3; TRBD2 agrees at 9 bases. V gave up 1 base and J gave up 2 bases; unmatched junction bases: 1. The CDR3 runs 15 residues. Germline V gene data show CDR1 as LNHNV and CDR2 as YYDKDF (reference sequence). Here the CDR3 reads CATSRGGGATDTQYF. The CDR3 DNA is TGTGCCACCAGCAGAGGCGGGGGGGCCACAGATACGCAGTATTTT.

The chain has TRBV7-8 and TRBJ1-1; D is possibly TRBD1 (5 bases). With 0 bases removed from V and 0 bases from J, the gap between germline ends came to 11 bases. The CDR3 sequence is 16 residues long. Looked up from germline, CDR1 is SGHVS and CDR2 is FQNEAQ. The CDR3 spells CASSLAQANLNTEAFF. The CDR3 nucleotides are TGTGCCAGCAGCTTAGCACAGGCCAACTTGAACACTGAAGCTTTCTTT. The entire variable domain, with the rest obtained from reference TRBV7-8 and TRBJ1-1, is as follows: GAGVSQSPRYKVAKRGQDVALRCDPISGHVSLFWYQQALGQGPEFLTYFQNEAQLDKSGLPSDRFFAERPEGSVSTLKIQRTQQEDSAVYLCASSLAQANLNTEAFFGQGTRLTVV.

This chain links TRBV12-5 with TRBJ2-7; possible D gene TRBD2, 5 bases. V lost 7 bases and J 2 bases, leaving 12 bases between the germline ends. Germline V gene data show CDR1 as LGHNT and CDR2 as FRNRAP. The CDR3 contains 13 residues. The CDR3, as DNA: TGTGCTAGTGCCAAGAGCGGAACCTACGAGCAGTACTTC. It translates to CASAKSGTYEQYF.

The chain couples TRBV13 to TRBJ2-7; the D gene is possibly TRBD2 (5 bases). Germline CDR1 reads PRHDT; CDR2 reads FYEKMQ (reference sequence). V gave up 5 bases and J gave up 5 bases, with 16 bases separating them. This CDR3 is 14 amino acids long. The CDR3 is CASSTHPGGDEQYF. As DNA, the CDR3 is TGTGCCAGCAGCACCCACCCCGGAGGCGACGAGCAGTACTTC. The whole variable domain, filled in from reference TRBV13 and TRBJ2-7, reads AAGVIQSPRHLIKEKRETATLKCYPIPRHDTVYWYQQGPGQDPQFLISFYEKMQSDKGSIPDRFSAQQFSDYHSELNMSSLELGDSALYFCASSTHPGGDEQYFGPGTRLTVT.